These 10 T cell receptor beta chains originate from one sample sequenced in a study of blood T cell repertoires in COVID-19 (TCRdb year 2020). Preparation of the library involved the immunoSEQ multiplex PCR assay. Entries here come from immuneACCESS through TCRdb and include only in-frame sequences with V and J called. Some clones fail to appear in such tables; in the studies checked, an unresolved V gene covers under half of the shortfall, and the cause of the remainder is unknown. This sample gives 35,000 to 45,000 clones in total; roughly 85% of them show up just once. The ten most abundant clones make up about 4.8% of the sample. What was sequenced was peripheral blood. Receptor source: a man between 35 and 55 years old with active COVID-19.

The chain recombines TRBV4-1 with TRBJ2-3; 10 bases fit TRBD2. CDR3 size: 19 residues. V shed 1 base and J 3 bases; nucleotides not matched to a gene: 13. CDR1 is MGHRA, CDR2 YSYEKL, per germline. The CDR3 sequence: CASSQAQGGLAGETDTQYF. The DNA for the CDR3 is TGCGCCAGCAGCCAAGCCCAGGGGGGGCTAGCGGGAGAGACAGATACGCAGTATTTT.

The chain is built from TRBV7-9 and TRBJ2-3; D perhaps matches TRBD1 (5 bases). CDR3 length: 17 residues. Per the germline V gene, CDR1 is SEHNR and CDR2 is FQNEAQ (reference sequence). With 0 bases removed from V and 1 base from J, the gap between germline ends came to 14 bases. This CDR3 is CASSLANQGGGTDTQYF. The DNA of the CDR3 is TGTGCCAGCAGCTTAGCAAACCAGGGTGGGGGCACAGATACGCAGTATTTT.

This clone showed up just once. The chain is built from TRBV3-1 (or the pseudogene TRBV3-2) and TRBJ2-7, with 10 bases matching TRBD1. Germline V gene lookup returns CDR1 LGHDT and CDR2 YNNKEL (reference sequence). This CDR3 contains 15 residues. Trimming removed 0 bases from V and 6 bases from J; junction bases left unmatched: 5. The CDR3 is CASSQEDRGPGEQYF. CDR3 nucleotides: TGTGCCAGCAGCCAAGAAGACAGGGGGCCCGGCGAGCAGTACTTC.

This clone turned up a few times. The V call is TRBV11-2, the J call TRBJ1-1, with D hard to call. This CDR3 comprises 13 residues. Germline values: CDR1 SGHAT, CDR2 FQNNGV. The V gene lost 1 base and the J gene lost 3 bases, with 6 bases spanning the gap. This CDR3 reads CASSLASYTEAFF. The CDR3 region has the DNA TGTGCCAGCAGCTTAGCTAGTTACACTGAAGCTTTCTTT.

The chain recombines TRBV27 with TRBJ2-2; maybe TRBD1 (6 bases). The V end lost 6 bases, the J end lost 7 bases, and 12 bases lay between the germline ends. Germline V gene sequence: CDR1 MNHEY, CDR2 SMNVEV (reference sequence). This CDR3 has 13 amino acids. The CDR3 DNA follows: TGTGCCAGCAGGCTGACAGGCATCGGGGAGCTGTTTTTT. Residues: CASRLTGIGELFF.

The chain couples TRBV30 to TRBJ1-4; unclear D gene. Germline V lookup: CDR1 GTSNPN, CDR2 SVGIG (reference sequence). The CDR3 runs 14 residues. Trimming pared 0 bases from V and 4 bases from J, leaving 9 bases between. This chain's CDR3 is CAWSVLRRNEKLFF. Written as DNA, the CDR3 is TGTGCCTGGAGTGTACTACGGCGTAATGAAAAACTGTTTTTT.

The chain couples TRBV6-6 to TRBJ1-1; possible D gene TRBD1, 6 bases. V was cut by 7 bases and J by 2 bases, with 11 bases left in between. This CDR3 has 13 amino acids. Germline V gene lookup returns CDR1 MNHNY and CDR2 SVGAGI (reference sequence). CDR3 sequence: CASITQGNTEAFF. In nucleotides, the CDR3 is TGTGCCAGCATCACACAGGGTAACACTGAAGCTTTCTTT.

V usage is TRBV28 and J usage is TRBJ2-6; 7 bases are a match to TRBD1. Germline V gene lookup returns CDR1 MDHEN and CDR2 SYDVKM. Trimming took 4 bases from V and 5 from J; bases not matched to a gene: 11. This CDR3 contains 17 residues. The CDR3 bases are TGTGCCAGCAGTTCGAACAGGGGATTATCTTGGGCCAACGTCCTGACTTTC. It specifies CASSSNRGLSWANVLTF.

This sequence joins TRBV19 and TRBJ2-1; 10 nucleotides align to TRBD2. V was clipped by 0 bases and J by 5 bases; unmatched bases: 19. Germline V gene lookup returns CDR1 LNHDA and CDR2 SQIVND (reference sequence). CDR3 size: 21 residues. The CDR3 DNA follows: TGTGCCAGTAGTATAGATTCTAGGTTGATTACTAGCGGGATACACAACAATGAGCAGTTCTTC. Protein: CASSIDSRLITSGIHNNEQFF.

CDR3 region: CAITASSGTGDSEQYF. The CDR3 DNA follows: TGTGCCATCACTGCTTCCTCCGGGACAGGGGATTCCGAGCAGTACTTC. The chain uses TRBV10-3 and TRBJ2-7; 10 nucleotides agree with TRBD1. J was trimmed by 6 bases and V by 7 bases; bases with no gene match: 15. The CDR3 is 16 amino acids. Germline V gene data show CDR1 as ENHRY and CDR2 as SYGVKD.